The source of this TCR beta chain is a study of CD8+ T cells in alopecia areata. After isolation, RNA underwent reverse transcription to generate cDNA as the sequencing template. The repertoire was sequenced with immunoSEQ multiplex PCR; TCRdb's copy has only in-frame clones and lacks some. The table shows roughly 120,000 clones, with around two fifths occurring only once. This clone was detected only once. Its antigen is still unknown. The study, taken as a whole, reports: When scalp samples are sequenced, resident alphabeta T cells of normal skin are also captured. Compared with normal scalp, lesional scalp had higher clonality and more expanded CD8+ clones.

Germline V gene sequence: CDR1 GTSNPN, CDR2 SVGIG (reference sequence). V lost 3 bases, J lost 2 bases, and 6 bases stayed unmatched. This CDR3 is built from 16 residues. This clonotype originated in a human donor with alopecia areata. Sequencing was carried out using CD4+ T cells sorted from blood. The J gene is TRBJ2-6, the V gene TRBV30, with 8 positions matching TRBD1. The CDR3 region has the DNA TGTGCCTGGAGAGTCAGGGGGCTCGCTGGGGCCAACGTCCTGACTTTC. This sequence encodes CAWRVRGLAGANVLTF.